This T cell receptor beta chain was obtained from a study of blood T cell repertoires in COVID-19. In the source study's methods: Estimates of nucleated cell counts were drawn from the amplification of reference gene primers. TCRdb's table, derived via immunoSEQ multiplex PCR, lists solely in-frame clones and lacks some. That table is the source of V, J and clone size, and D and trimming were worked out from the DNA. Of just over 250,000 clones listed, about 80% are singletons. CDR1 is GTSNPN, CDR2 SVGIG, per germline (reference sequence). CDR3 length equals 11 residues. Trimming took 8 bases from V and 6 from J; bases not matched to a gene: 4. Membership in each cohort depended on participant-reported clinical history.

The receptor comes from a man between 25 and 39 years old with acute COVID-19. The rearrangement uses TRBV30 and TRBJ1-1, with 9 bases lining up with TRBD1. Input material: PBMCs or T cells enriched from blood (not recorded which). This chain's CDR3 is CALQGAAEAFF. The CDR3 DNA reads as TGTGCCCTACAGGGGGCGGCTGAAGCTTTCTTT.